This T cell receptor beta chain was identified in a study of OX40 agonist ivuxolimab in advanced cancers. The CDR3 loop spans 15 amino acids. Trimming stripped 4 bases from V and 0 bases from J, with 12 bases between. The V gene's germline CDR1 is LGHNA and CDR2 YNFKEQ. Measured with immunoSEQ multiplex PCR; TCRdb has only the in-frame clones, and not every one. The profile shows about 47,000 clones, roughly 80% of them singletons. The receptor comes from an adult with an advanced solid tumor such as melanoma, head and neck, liver or kidney cancer. The chain couples TRBV4-2 to TRBJ1-1; D is possibly TRBD1 (6 bases). Source: CD4+ or CD8+ T cells sorted from blood, taken in a trial of the OX40 agonist ivuxolimab. The CDR3 DNA reads TGTGCCAGCAGCCTCGGACAGCTCATGAACACTGAAGCTTTCTTT. Amino acids: CASSLGQLMNTEAFF.